This T cell receptor (beta chain) came from a study of tumor and adjacent non-tumor tissue in lung cancer. Study information: Stage I to III disease affected over nine men and roughly five women aged about 30 to 85. Some 4.2 million productive TCRbeta reads were obtained per sample on average.

This clonotype was seen more than once but under ten times. The template was RNA from unsorted bulk tissue. Distant lung tissue was collected more than 3 cm away from the tumor edge. The germline CDR1 and CDR2 sequences are MNHEY and SVGAGI. The CDR3 is 17 amino acids. The V end lost 0 bases, the J end lost 2 bases, and 11 bases lay between the germline ends. A modified ARM-PCR protocol with three rounds of nested PCR amplified TCRbeta. TCRdb processed the multiplex PCR reads anew with MiXCR; each CDR3 protein has one entry. The sample has about 43,000 distinct CDR3 sequences; over 55% are singletons. The chain uses TRBV6-5 and TRBJ1-6; D unclear. The TCR originated in a man aged 50 or older with non-small cell lung cancer. The sample comprised distant non-tumor lung tissue. DNA for the CDR3: TGTGCCAGCAGTTACTCGGGCAGGTCTACCTATAATTCACCCCTCCACTTT. Translating gives CASSYSGRSTYNSPLHF.